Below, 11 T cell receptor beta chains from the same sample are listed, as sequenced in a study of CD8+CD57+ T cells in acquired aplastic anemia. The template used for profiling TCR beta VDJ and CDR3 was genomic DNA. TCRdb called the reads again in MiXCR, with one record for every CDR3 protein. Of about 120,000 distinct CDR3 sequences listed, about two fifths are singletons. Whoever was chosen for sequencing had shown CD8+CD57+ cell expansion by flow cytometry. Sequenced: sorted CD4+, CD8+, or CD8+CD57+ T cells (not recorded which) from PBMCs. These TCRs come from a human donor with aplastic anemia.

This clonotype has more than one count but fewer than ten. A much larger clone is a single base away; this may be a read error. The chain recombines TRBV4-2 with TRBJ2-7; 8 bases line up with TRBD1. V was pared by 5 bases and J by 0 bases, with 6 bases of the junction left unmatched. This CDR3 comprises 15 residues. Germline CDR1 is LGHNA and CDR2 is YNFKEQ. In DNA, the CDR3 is TGTGCCAGCAGCTTCGGGGACAGGACCTCCTACGAGCAGTACGTC. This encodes CASSFGDRTSYEQYV.

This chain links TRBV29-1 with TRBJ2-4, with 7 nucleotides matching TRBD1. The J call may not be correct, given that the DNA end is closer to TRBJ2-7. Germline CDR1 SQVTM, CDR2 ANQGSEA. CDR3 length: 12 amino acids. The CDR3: CGDRLLDYEQYF. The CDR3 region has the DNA TGCGGGGACAGACTGTTAGACTACGAGCAGTACTTC.

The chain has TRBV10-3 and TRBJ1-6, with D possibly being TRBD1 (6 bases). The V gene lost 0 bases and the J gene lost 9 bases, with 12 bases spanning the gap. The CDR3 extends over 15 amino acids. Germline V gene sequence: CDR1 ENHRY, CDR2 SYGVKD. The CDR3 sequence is CAISESLGGGSPLHF. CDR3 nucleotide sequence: TGTGCCATCAGTGAGTCGTTAGGGGGAGGTTCACCCCTCCACTTT.

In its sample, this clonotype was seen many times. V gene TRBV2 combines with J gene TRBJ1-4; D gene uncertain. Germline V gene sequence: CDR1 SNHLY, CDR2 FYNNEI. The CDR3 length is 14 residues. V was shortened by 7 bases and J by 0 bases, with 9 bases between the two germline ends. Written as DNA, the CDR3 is TGTGCCAGCAAGAGGGATGCAACTAATGAAAAACTGTTTTTT. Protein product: CASKRDATNEKLFF.

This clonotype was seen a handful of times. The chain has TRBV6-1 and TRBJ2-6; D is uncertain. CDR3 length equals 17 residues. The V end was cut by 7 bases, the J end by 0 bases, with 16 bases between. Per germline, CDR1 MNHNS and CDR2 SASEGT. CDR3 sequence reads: CASTLRMVGSGANVLTF. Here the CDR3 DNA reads TGTGCCAGCACCCTCAGGATGGTGGGCTCTGGGGCCAACGTCCTGACTTTC.

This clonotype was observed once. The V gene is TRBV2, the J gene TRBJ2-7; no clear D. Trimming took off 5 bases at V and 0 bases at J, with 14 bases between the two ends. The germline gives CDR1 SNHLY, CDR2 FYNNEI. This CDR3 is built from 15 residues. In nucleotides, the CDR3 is TGTGCCAGCAGTTACTCCGGGTACAGCTCCTACGAGCAGTACGTC. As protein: CASSYSGYSSYEQYV.

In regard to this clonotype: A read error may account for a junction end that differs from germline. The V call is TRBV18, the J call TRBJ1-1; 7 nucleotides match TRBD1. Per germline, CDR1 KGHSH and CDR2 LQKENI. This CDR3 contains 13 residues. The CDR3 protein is CASSSRGNTEALF. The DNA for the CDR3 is TGTGCCAGCTCAAGCAGGGGGAACACTGAAGCTCTCTTT.

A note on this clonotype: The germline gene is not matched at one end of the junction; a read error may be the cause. The CDR3, as DNA: TGTGCCAGCAGCTTCATATCTAGGGGCTACGAGCAGTACTTT. Amino acids: CASSFISRGYEQYF. V and J are TRBV13 and TRBJ2-7; possible D gene TRBD1, 5 bases. Germline V gene lookup returns CDR1 PRHDT and CDR2 FYEKMQ (reference sequence). The CDR3 runs to 14 residues.

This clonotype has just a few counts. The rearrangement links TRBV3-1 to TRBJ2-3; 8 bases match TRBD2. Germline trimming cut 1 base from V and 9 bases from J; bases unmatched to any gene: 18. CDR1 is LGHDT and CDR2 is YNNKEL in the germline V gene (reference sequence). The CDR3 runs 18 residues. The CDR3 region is CASSQAKLGTSSSRTQYF. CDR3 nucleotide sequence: TGTGCCAGCAGCCAAGCCAAGTTAGGGACTAGTTCATCCAGGACGCAGTATTTT.

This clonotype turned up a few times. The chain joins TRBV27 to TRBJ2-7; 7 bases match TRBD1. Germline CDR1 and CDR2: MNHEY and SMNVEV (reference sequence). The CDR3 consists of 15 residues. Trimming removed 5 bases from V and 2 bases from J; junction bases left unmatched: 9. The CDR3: CASSTRTGSTYEQYV. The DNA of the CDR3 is TGTGCCAGCAGTACCCGGACAGGATCAACCTACGAGCAGTACGTC.

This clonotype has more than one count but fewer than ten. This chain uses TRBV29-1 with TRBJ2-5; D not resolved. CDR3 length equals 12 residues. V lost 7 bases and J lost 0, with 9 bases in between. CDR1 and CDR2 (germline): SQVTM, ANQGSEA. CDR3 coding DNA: TGCAGCGAGCTGGGGAACCAAGAGACCCAGTACTTC. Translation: CSELGNQETQYF.